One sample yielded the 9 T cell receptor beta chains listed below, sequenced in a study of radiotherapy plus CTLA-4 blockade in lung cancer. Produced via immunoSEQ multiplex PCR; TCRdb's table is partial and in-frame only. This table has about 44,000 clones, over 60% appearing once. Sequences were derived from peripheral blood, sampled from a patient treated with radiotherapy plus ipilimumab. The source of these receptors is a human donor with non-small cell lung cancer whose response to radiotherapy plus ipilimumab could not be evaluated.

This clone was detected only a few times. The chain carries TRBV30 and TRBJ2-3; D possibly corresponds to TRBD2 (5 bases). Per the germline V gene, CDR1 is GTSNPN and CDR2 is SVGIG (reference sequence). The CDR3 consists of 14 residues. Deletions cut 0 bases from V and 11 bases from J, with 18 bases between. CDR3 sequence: CAWSVTRLARGQYF. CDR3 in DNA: TGTGCCTGGAGTGTAACCAGATTAGCGAGAGGGCAGTATTTT.

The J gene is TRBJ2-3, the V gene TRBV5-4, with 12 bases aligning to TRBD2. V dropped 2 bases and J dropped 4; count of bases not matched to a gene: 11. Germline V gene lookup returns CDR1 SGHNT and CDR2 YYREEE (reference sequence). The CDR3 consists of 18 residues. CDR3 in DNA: TGTGCCAGCAGCTTTAGGCTAGCGGGGGGGCGAGGCGCAGATACGCAGTATTTT. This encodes CASSFRLAGGRGADTQYF.

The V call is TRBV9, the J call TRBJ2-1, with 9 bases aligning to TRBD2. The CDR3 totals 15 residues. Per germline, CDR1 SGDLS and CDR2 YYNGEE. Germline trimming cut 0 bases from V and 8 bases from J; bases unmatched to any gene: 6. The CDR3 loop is CASSVAAGGRDEQFF. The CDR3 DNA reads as TGTGCCAGCAGCGTAGCTGCGGGGGGGCGGGATGAGCAGTTCTTC.

Written as DNA, the CDR3 is TGTGCCAGCAGTTCATATACAGGGGACACTGAAGCTTTCTTT. Translating it yields CASSSYTGDTEAFF. V is TRBV27 and J is TRBJ1-1; 7 bases fit TRBD1. J gave up 3 bases and V 4 bases, and 5 bases lay outside the gene matches. Germline CDR1 is MNHEY and CDR2 is SMNVEV (reference sequence). There are 14 residues in the CDR3.

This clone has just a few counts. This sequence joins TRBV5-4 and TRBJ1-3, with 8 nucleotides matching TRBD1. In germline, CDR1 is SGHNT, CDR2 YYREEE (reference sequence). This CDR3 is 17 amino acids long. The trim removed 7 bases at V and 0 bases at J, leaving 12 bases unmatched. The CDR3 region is CASGDRGPTVSGNTIYF. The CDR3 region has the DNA TGTGCCAGCGGAGACAGGGGTCCTACCGTCTCTGGAAACACCATATATTTT.

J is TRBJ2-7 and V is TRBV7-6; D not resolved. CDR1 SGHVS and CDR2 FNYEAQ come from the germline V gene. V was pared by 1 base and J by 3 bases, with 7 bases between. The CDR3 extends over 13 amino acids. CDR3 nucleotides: TGTGCCAGCAGCTTAGGTATAAACTACGAGCAGTACTTC. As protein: CASSLGINYEQYF.

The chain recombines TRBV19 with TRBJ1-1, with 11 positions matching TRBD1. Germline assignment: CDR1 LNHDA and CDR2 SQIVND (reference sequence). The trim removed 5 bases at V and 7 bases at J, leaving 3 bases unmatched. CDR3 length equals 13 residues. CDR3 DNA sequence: TGTGCCAGTAGTCTAGGGACAGGGGGTGAAGCTTTCTTT. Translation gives CASSLGTGGEAFF.

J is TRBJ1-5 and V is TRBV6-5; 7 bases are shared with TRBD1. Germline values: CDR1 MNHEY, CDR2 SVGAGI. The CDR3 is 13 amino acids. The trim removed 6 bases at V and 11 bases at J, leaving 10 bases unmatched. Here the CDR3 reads CASRPHGQDAQHF. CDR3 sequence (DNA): TGTGCCAGCAGACCCCACGGACAGGATGCCCAGCATTTT.

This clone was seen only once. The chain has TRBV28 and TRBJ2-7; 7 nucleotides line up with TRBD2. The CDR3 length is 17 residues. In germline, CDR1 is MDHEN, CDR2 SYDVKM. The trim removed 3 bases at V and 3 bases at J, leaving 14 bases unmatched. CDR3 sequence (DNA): TGTGCCAGCAGTTTGGGCCGCACTAGCGACATGGGCTACGAGCAGTACTTC. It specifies CASSLGRTSDMGYEQYF.